This TCR beta chain originates from a study of T cell repertoires in cytomegalovirus infection. Study summary: An indication of both CMV infection and matching HLA type came from public TCR beta signatures. Study-wide findings and caveats: Cumulative public TCR beta family frequency identified carriers of CMV plus the relevant HLA.

TCRdb used MiXCR to reprocess the reads, holding one entry per CDR3 protein. The table shows under 200,000 distinct CDR3 sequences, with 8% to 10% occurring only once. The ends were cut back, 0 bases at V and 6 bases at J, with 11 bases in the middle. Germline V CDR1 and CDR2: SEHNR, FQNEAQ (reference sequence). The CDR3 length is 14 residues. This clonotype was counted many times. The target antigen is unknown. The specimen sequenced was PBMCs. This TCR derives from a human donor in good health (CMV status not recorded). Some clones in this sample may be carry-over from other donors' samples. This chain connects TRBV7-9 to TRBJ1-2; D uncertain. The CDR3 loop reads CASSLARASNGYTF. CDR3 nucleotide sequence: TGTGCCAGCAGCTTAGCGCGGGCATCGAATGGCTACACCTTC. Variable domain in full (rest from reference TRBV7-9 and TRBJ1-2): DTGVSQNPRHKITKRGQNVTFRCDPISEHNRLYWYRQTLGQGPEFLTYFQNEAQLEKSRLLSDRFSAERPKGSFSTLEIQRTEQGDSAMYLCASSLARASNGYTFGSGTRLTVV.